The T cell receptor beta chain under discussion was sequenced for a study of T-cell memory formation after mild COVID-19. TCRdb itself ran the 5' RACE reads through MiXCR, one entry per CDR3 protein. The sample lists around 530,000 distinct CDR3 sequences, 20% to 25% occurring once. Sequencing used PBMCs or a T cell subset sorted from them (not recorded which). This clonotype was obtained from an adult woman who had mild COVID-19 (a few samples of this study predate the infection). Cell type and time point are not known.

Here the CDR3 reads CASSQDLRVNQPQHF. The CDR3 coding sequence is TGCGCCAGCAGCCAAGATCTCAGGGTAAATCAGCCCCAGCATTTT. The J gene is TRBJ1-5, the V gene TRBV4-3; D perhaps matches TRBD1 (5 bases). Germline assignment: CDR1 LGHNA and CDR2 YSLEER. The CDR3 consists of 15 residues. The V end was cut by 0 bases, the J end by 4 bases, with 10 bases between.